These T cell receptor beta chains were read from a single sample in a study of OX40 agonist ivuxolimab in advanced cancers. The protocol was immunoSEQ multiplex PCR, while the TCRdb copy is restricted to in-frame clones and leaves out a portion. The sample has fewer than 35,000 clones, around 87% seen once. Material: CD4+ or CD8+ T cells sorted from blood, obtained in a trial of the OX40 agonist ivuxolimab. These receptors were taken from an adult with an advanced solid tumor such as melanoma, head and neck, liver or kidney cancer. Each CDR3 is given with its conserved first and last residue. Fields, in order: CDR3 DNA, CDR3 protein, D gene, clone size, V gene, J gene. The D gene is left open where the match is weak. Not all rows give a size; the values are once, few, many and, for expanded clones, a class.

TGTGCCTGGATGACAGGTATCTTTCGTGGCTACACCTTC,CAWMTGIFRGYTF,.,.,TRBV30,TRBJ1-2
TGTGCCACCAGCACCGCGGGGGGTATACCTCTAGAGACCCAGTACTTC,CATSTAGGIPLETQYF,TRBD2,.,TRBV15,TRBJ2-5
TGTGCCAGCAGCTTAGGGACGCGCTCCTACGAGCAGTACTTC,CASSLGTRSYEQYF,.,.,TRBV28,TRBJ2-7
TGTGCCAGCAGACACCGCGGAATACTTCCGCAGGGGGATACGCAGTATTTT,CASRHRGILPQGDTQYF,.,.,TRBV13,TRBJ2-3
TGTGCCAGTAGTATTCAGGGAGGCGGCTACGAGCAGTACTTC,CASSIQGGGYEQYF,.,.,TRBV19,TRBJ2-7
TGTGCCAGCAGCTTCGGTACAGCTAGTTATTCCTACGAGCAGTACTTC,CASSFGTASYSYEQYF,.,.,TRBV5-4,TRBJ2-7
TGCAGCGTTGTTATCAGGGGTGGGGAGCAGTTCTTC,CSVVIRGGEQFF,.,.,TRBV29-1,TRBJ2-1
TGTGCCAGCAGCGGAGGGGCGCTCACAGATACGCAGTATTTT,CASSGGALTDTQYF,.,.,TRBV9,TRBJ2-3
TGTGCCAGCAGTTCACCCCTCGCGACTAGCGGGGGGGCATGGGCAGATACGCAGTATTTT,CASSSPLATSGGAWADTQYF,TRBD2,.,TRBV28,TRBJ2-3
TGTGCCAGCAGCCTACCAGGGAGGAGGGCTAATGAAAAACTGTTTTTT,CASSLPGRRANEKLFF,.,.,TRBV7-8,TRBJ1-4
TGTGCCAGCAGTTCCCGGACAGGGCGGGCCGGGGAGCTGTTTTTT,CASSSRTGRAGELFF,TRBD1,.,TRBV27,TRBJ2-2
TGTGCCAGCAGCTCGATAATAGGGACGTACAATGAGCAGTTCTTC,CASSSIIGTYNEQFF,.,.,TRBV7-2,TRBJ2-1
TGTGCTAGTGGTCCCCCCGGACAGAGAAACATTCAGTACTTC,CASGPPGQRNIQYF,.,.,TRBV12-5,TRBJ2-4
TGTGCCAGCAGCCAACTAGCGGGAGCACCGAGCTCCTACAATGAGCAGTTCTTC,CASSQLAGAPSSYNEQFF,TRBD2,few,TRBV7-3,TRBJ2-1
TGTGCCAGCAGCTCTGGACAGAAATCCTACGAGCAGTACTTC,CASSSGQKSYEQYF,.,.,TRBV11-3,TRBJ2-7
TGTGCCAGCAGCTTGGGAGGGAGCGGGACAGGATTTGGAAAACTGTTTTTT,CASSLGGSGTGFGKLFF,TRBD1,.,TRBV5-6,TRBJ1-4
TGTGCCAGCAGCTTAGGTGACGGGGAGCTGTTTTTT,CASSLGDGELFF,.,.,TRBV11-2,TRBJ2-2
TGTGCCAGCAGTGACAACCCGAATAGCAATCAGCCCCAGCATTTT,CASSDNPNSNQPQHF,.,.,TRBV9,TRBJ1-5
TGTGCCAGCAGCTTAGAGGACCCCTACGAGCAGTACTTC,CASSLEDPYEQYF,.,.,TRBV11-2,TRBJ2-7
TGTGCCATCAGAGCAGCAACTAATGAAAAACTGTTTTTT,CAIRAATNEKLFF,.,.,TRBV10-3,TRBJ1-4
TGTGCCAGCAGTGAACTCAACCAAGAGACCCAGTACTTC,CASSELNQETQYF,.,.,TRBV6-1,TRBJ2-5
TGTGCCAGCAGCTTTGGGACGCCGGGACTAGCGATCTACGAGCAGTACTTC,CASSFGTPGLAIYEQYF,TRBD2,once,TRBV7-9,TRBJ2-7
TGTGCCAGCAGCCCGGCTGGGGGATTGTCTGACGAGCAGTACTTC,CASSPAGGLSDEQYF,.,.,TRBV4-2,TRBJ2-7
TGTGCCAGCATCAACTGGGGGATCCTCCTCCCTCCCGTACCTTACGAGCAGTACTTC,CASINWGILLPPVPYEQYF,.,.,TRBV28,TRBJ2-7
TGTGCCAGCAGCCCCCGGGGTTCTGGAAACACCATATATTTT,CASSPRGSGNTIYF,.,.,TRBV9,TRBJ1-3
TGTGCCAGCAGCGTAGGCAAGAACACTGAAGCTTTCTTT,CASSVGKNTEAFF,.,.,TRBV9,TRBJ1-1
TGTGCCAGCAGCTTAGTATCGGACAGTGGGGAAAAACTGTTTTTT,CASSLVSDSGEKLFF,.,.,TRBV2,TRBJ1-4
TGTGCTAGTGGTTTGGCCCTAAACCGTTTCTTC,CASGLALNRFF,.,.,TRBV12-5,TRBJ2-1
TGTGCCAGCAGCTTGTATAACAGTAACTATGGCTACACCTTC,CASSLYNSNYGYTF,.,.,TRBV5-6,TRBJ1-2
TGTGCCACCAGCAGGGCGGGACAGGTGAACACTGAAGCTTTCTTT,CATSRAGQVNTEAFF,TRBD1,.,TRBV15,TRBJ1-1
TGTGCCAGCAAAGTCCCCTGGACTAGCGGGAGGGCCGCTGAGCAGTTCTTC,CASKVPWTSGRAAEQFF,TRBD2,.,TRBV28,TRBJ2-1
TGCGCCAGCAGTGAGTGGTTGGATCTGTACGAGCAGTACTTC,CASSEWLDLYEQYF,.,.,TRBV10-1,TRBJ2-7
TGTGCCAGCAGTGAGTGGGACAAAGATCAAAATTCACCCCTCCACTTT,CASSEWDKDQNSPLHF,.,.,TRBV6-1,TRBJ1-6
TGTGCCAGCAGTTTTGGGACAGGGTCAAAATACGAGCAGTACTTC,CASSFGTGSKYEQYF,TRBD1,.,TRBV27,TRBJ2-7
TGTGCCAGCAGCGCCAGGGGTTGGGGCACAGATACGCAGTATTTT,CASSARGWGTDTQYF,.,.,TRBV5-5,TRBJ2-3
TGTGCCAGCAGCCTGAGAGAGGGTATGGGGAGGAGGGTCAATGAGCAGTTCTTC,CASSLREGMGRRVNEQFF,.,.,TRBV7-2,TRBJ2-1
TGTGCCAGCAGCGCCCTTGACAGGGCGGACGAGCAGTACTTC,CASSALDRADEQYF,TRBD1,.,TRBV2,TRBJ2-7
TGTGCCAGCAGCTCTTTAGCGGGGGAGAGCACAGATACGCAGTATTTT,CASSSLAGESTDTQYF,TRBD2,.,TRBV7-9,TRBJ2-3
TGTGCCAGCAGCGTAGATTGCCCCTTTAGGGACTACCTATGTGGTGAGCAGTTCTTC,CASSVDCPFRDYLCGEQFF,TRBD2,.,TRBV9,TRBJ2-1
TGTGCCAGCAGTCCGGAAAATATCTACGAGCAGTACTTC,CASSPENIYEQYF,.,.,TRBV27,TRBJ2-7
TGTGCCAGCAGCTTGCCTAGCGGGGGGGCCACAGATACGCAGTATTTT,CASSLPSGGATDTQYF,TRBD2,.,TRBV7-6,TRBJ2-3
TGTGCCAGCAGCGTAGGAGGGCCACCCCTCCACTTT,CASSVGGPPLHF,.,few,TRBV9,TRBJ1-6
TGTGCCAGCTCACCATGGGCAGCCTCTGACTACGAGCAGTACTTC,CASSPWAASDYEQYF,.,.,TRBV18,TRBJ2-7
TGCAGCGTTGATGGCGGGACAGGGACCACAGATACGCAGTATTTT,CSVDGGTGTTDTQYF,TRBD1,.,TRBV29-1,TRBJ2-3
TGTGCCAGCAGTTACCGACGTAGCGATTCTCGGAATGAGCAGTTCTTC,CASSYRRSDSRNEQFF,.,once,TRBV9,TRBJ2-1
TGTGCCAGCAGTTTACAGGGGTATCTGCCAAAACTGTTTTTT,CASSLQGYLPKLFF,.,.,TRBV27,TRBJ1-4
TGTGCCAGCAGCCAAACAGGGATGACCGGGGAGCTGTTTTTT,CASSQTGMTGELFF,.,.,TRBV14,TRBJ2-2
TGTGCCACCCAGGAAGCTGCGGGGTCCTACGAGCAGTACTTC,CATQEAAGSYEQYF,.,.,TRBV5-4,TRBJ2-7
TGTGCCAGCAGTTTAAGGCCGAGGACAGATACGCAGTATTTT,CASSLRPRTDTQYF,.,.,TRBV27,TRBJ2-3
TGTGCCAGCAGCCTGGACAGGGGCCGGGAAAAGCAGTACTTC,CASSLDRGREKQYF,TRBD1,.,TRBV7-9,TRBJ2-7
TGCGCCAGCAGCTTGGCCGTGGAGGAAGCGGGGGTGCTCTACGAGCAGTACTTC,CASSLAVEEAGVLYEQYF,TRBD2,.,TRBV5-1,TRBJ2-7